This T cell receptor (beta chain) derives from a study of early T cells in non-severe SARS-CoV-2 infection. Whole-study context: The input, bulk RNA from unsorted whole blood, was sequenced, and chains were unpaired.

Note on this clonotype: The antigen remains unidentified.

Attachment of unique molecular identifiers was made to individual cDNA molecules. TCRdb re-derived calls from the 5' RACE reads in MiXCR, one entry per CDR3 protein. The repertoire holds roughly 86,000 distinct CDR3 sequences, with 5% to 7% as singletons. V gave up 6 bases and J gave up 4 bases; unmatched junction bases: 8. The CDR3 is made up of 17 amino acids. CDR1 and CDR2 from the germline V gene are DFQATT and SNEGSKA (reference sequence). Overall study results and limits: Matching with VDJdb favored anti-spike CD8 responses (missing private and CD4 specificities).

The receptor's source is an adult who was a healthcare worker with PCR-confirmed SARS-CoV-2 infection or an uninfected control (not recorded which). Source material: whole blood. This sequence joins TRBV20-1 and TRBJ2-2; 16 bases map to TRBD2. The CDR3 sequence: CSASGLAGGPTTGELFF. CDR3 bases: TGCAGTGCATCGGGACTAGCGGGAGGGCCTACCACCGGGGAGCTGTTTTTT.